Listed here are 17 T cell receptor beta chains from one sample, sequenced in a study of T cells in Graves' hyperthyroidism and ophthalmopathy. From RNA transcripts, TCR beta CDR3 regions were amplified. The TCR CDR3 was amplified in a first-round RT-PCR using the HTBI primer set. A single record per CDR3 protein comes from TCRdb applying MiXCR to the multiplex PCR reads. The sample has hundreds of thousands of distinct CDR3 sequences, more than 20% seen once. The sequenced material came from blood. All receptors come from a man aged 50 or older with Graves' hyperthyroidism.

The chain is built from TRBV20-1 and TRBJ2-3; TRBD2 aligns across 7 bases. Losses at the gene ends were 2 bases for V and 2 bases for J; bases not matched to a gene: 10. The germline gives CDR1 DFQATT, CDR2 SNEGSKA (reference sequence). This CDR3 is 16 amino acids long. CDR3 DNA sequence: TGCAGTGCTAGACGAGATGTCGGACTAGACACAGATACGCAGTATTTT. This gives the protein CSARRDVGLDTDTQYF.

This clonotype was picked up many times. The rearrangement uses TRBV6-1 and TRBJ1-5; 9 nucleotides match TRBD1. The CDR3 is 18 residues long. Germline values: CDR1 MNHNS, CDR2 SASEGT. V lost 10 bases and J lost 0; bases outside the gene matches: 16. CDR3 region: CATRTGTGRSFSNQPQHF. CDR3 coding DNA: TGTGCCACCAGGACCGGGACAGGGAGGTCTTTTAGCAATCAGCCCCAGCATTTT.

This clonotype was observed many times. This chain links TRBV7-9 with TRBJ2-1; weak D call: TRBD1 (6 bases). This CDR3 has 12 amino acids. V was clipped by 5 bases and J by 7 bases, with 9 bases between them. Germline V gives CDR1 SEHNR, CDR2 FQNEAQ (reference sequence). CDR3 loop: CASSLQGNEQFF. The CDR3 DNA sequence: TGTGCCAGCAGCCTCCAGGGGAATGAGCAGTTCTTC.

This chain uses TRBV2 with TRBJ2-3; D possibly corresponds to TRBD1 (6 bases). Looked up from germline, CDR1 is SNHLY and CDR2 is FYNNEI. CDR3 length: 17 amino acids. V shed 2 bases and J shed 3 bases, with 18 bases lying between them. CDR3 bases: TGTGCCAGCAGTGAATGGGCGGCTGGGGGCGCGACAGATACGCAGTATTTT. This encodes CASSEWAAGGATDTQYF.

The chain couples TRBV20-1 to TRBJ1-1; D unresolved. Trimming removed 0 bases from V and 6 bases from J, with 8 bases in between. Germline CDR1 reads DFQATT; CDR2 reads SNEGSKA (reference sequence). The CDR3 contains 12 residues. The CDR3: CSARDQSPEAFF. The CDR3 DNA sequence: TGCAGTGCTAGAGATCAAAGCCCTGAAGCTTTCTTT.

This CDR3 reads CASSYSRGQRENNEQFF. CDR3 bases: TGTGCCAGCAGTTACTCGAGAGGACAGCGCGAGAACAATGAGCAGTTCTTC. The chain has TRBV6-5 and TRBJ2-1; TRBD1 is a possible D gene (6 bases). V lost 0 bases and J 5 bases, leaving 17 bases between the germline ends. Germline V gene data show CDR1 as MNHEY and CDR2 as SVGAGI. The CDR3 extends over 17 amino acids.

At least ten counts were recorded for this clonotype. The chain recombines TRBV28 with TRBJ2-1; 8 bases are a match to TRBD2. In germline, CDR1 is MDHEN, CDR2 SYDVKM. The CDR3 has 16 residues. V dropped 7 bases and J dropped 9; count of bases not matched to a gene: 17. Here the CDR3 reads CASTPTGAGGRGEQFF. For the CDR3, the DNA is TGTGCCAGCACTCCTACGGGGGCGGGAGGAAGGGGTGAGCAGTTCTTC.

The chain uses TRBV7-9 and TRBJ2-6, with 9 bases fitting TRBD1. V lost 2 bases to trimming and J lost 2 bases; unmatched junction nucleotides: 1. The CDR3 extends over 16 amino acids. Per the germline V gene, CDR1 is SEHNR and CDR2 is FQNEAQ (reference sequence). CDR3 protein: CASSLRTGAGANVLTF. The CDR3, as DNA: TGTGCCAGCAGCTTAAGGACAGGGGCTGGGGCCAACGTCCTGACTTTC.

This clonotype was observed a handful of times. This sequence joins TRBV6-1 and TRBJ2-1, with 10 bases matching TRBD1. V gave up 1 base and J gave up 10 bases; unmatched junction bases: 7. The CDR3 is 15 amino acids. Per germline, CDR1 MNHNS and CDR2 SASEGT. The CDR3 DNA follows: TGTGCCAGCAGTGAAGTGAGACAGGGGGCGAGGGAGCAGTTCTTC. Translating it yields CASSEVRQGAREQFF.

The chain uses TRBV7-9 and TRBJ2-1; D is unresolved. CDR1 SEHNR and CDR2 FQNEAQ come from the germline V gene (reference sequence). The CDR3 is made up of 11 amino acids. V was cut by 6 bases and J by 7 bases, with 7 bases left in between. Here the CDR3 reads CASRLNNEQFF. CDR3 bases: TGTGCCAGCAGGCTCAATAATGAGCAGTTCTTC.

This clonotype was picked up a small number of times. The chain links TRBV27 to TRBJ2-3; TRBD2 matches at 14 bases. From germline, CDR1 is MNHEY and CDR2 SMNVEV (reference sequence). The J segment lost 4 bases and the V segment lost 4 bases, leaving 4 bases of the junction unmatched. The CDR3 contains 16 residues. CDR3 residues: CASSSRLAGGADTQYF. The CDR3 DNA follows: TGTGCCAGCAGTTCCAGACTAGCGGGAGGGGCAGATACGCAGTATTTT.

This clonotype showed up just a few times. V gene TRBV20-1 combines with J gene TRBJ2-4; D remains unclear. This CDR3 spans 12 amino acids. The V end lost 3 bases, the J end lost 8 bases, and 11 bases lay between the germline ends. Germline V gives CDR1 DFQATT, CDR2 SNEGSKA (reference sequence). CDR3 region: CSASWSRDIQYF. The CDR3, as DNA: TGCAGTGCTAGCTGGAGTCGGGACATTCAGTACTTC.

The CDR3, as DNA: TGTGCCAGCAGCCGACGGGACACCTTAAACTATGGCTACACCTTC. Its translation: CASSRRDTLNYGYTF. This chain joins TRBV3-1 and TRBJ1-2; D possibly corresponds to TRBD1 (6 bases). Trimming stripped 4 bases from V and 2 bases from J, with 14 bases between. The CDR3 is 15 amino acids. Germline lookup yields CDR1 LGHDT and CDR2 YNNKEL (reference sequence). Based on the CDR3 plus reference TRBV3-1 and TRBJ1-2, the full variable domain is DTAVSQTPKYLVTQMGNDKSIKCEQNLGHDTMYWYKQDSKKFLKIMFSYNNKELIINETVPNRFSPKSPDKAHLNLHINSLELGDSAVYFCASSRRDTLNYGYTFGSGTRLTVV.

This clonotype has more than one count but fewer than ten. The rearrangement links TRBV7-9 to TRBJ2-7, with D perhaps given as TRBD1 or TRBD2 (5 bases each). V lost 3 bases and J 9 bases, leaving 21 bases between the germline ends. This CDR3 comprises 15 residues. Germline assignment: CDR1 SEHNR and CDR2 FQNEAQ (reference sequence). The CDR3 loop is CASSLGTGSKVAQYF. In DNA form, the CDR3 reads TGTGCCAGCAGCTTGGGGACGGGGAGCAAAGTGGCGCAGTACTTC.

This clonotype was counted ten times or more. The CDR3 protein is CASSPPDRDYEAFF. The CDR3 DNA sequence: TGTGCCAGCTCACCACCGGACAGAGACTACGAAGCTTTCTTT. The chain couples TRBV18 to TRBJ1-1; D may be TRBD1 (6 bases). This CDR3 has 14 amino acids. V gave up 0 bases and J gave up 8 bases, with 13 bases separating them. Per the germline V gene, CDR1 is KGHSH and CDR2 is LQKENI.

The V gene is TRBV27, the J gene TRBJ2-2; D gene uncertain. Germline CDR1 and CDR2: MNHEY and SMNVEV (reference sequence). The length of the CDR3 is 17 residues. The ends were cut back, 3 bases at V and 0 bases at J, with 14 bases in the middle. The DNA for the CDR3 is TGTGCCAGCAGTTTGAGCCTTACCCTAGCGAACACCGGGGAGCTGTTTTTT. Protein sequence: CASSLSLTLANTGELFF.

The rearrangement uses TRBV18 and TRBJ1-3; D gene ambiguous. This CDR3 spans 17 amino acids. CDR1 KGHSH and CDR2 LQKENI come from the germline V gene. Deletions cut 2 bases from V and 2 bases from J, with 16 bases between. CDR3 loop: CASSPTPASIPGNTIYF. The CDR3 DNA reads as TGTGCCAGCTCACCAACTCCTGCCTCTATCCCTGGAAACACCATATATTTT.